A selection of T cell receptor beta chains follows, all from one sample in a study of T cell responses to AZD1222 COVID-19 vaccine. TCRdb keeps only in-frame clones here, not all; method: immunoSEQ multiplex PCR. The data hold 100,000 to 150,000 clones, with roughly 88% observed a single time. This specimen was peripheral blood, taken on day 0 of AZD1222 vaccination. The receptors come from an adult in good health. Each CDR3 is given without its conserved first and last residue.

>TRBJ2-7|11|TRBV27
ASSLRRAEEQY
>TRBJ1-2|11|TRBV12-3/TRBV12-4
ASTRGVSRGYT
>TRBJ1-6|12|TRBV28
ASSLRGAYSPLH
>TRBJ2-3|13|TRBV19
ASSTNRDRGDTQY
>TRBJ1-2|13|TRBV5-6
ASSFGTGVRDGYT
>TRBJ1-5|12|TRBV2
ASRPGTGNQPQH
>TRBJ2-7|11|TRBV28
ASSSYAREKQY
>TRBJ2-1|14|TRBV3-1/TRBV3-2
ASSQRIFGAGGEQF
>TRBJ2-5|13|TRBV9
ASSVAGLAGATQY
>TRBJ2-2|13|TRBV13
ASSLGQGYTGELF
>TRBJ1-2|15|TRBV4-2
ASSQGTGFGLGYGYT
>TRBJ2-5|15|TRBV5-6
ASSPLSGRSQQETQY
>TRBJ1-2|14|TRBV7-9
ASSLDTGPPNYGYT
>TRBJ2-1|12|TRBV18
ASSLQGARNEQF
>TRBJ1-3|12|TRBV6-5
ASSTGSSGNTIY
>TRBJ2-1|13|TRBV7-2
ASRPRGGDHNEQF
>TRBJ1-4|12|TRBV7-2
ASSSGLGGGELF
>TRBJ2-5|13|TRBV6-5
ASSRGEREVETQY
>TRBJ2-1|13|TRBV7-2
ASSSGLAGGNEQF
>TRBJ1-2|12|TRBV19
ASSSSGTGNGYT
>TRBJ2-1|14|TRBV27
ASSPSWGPSYNEQF
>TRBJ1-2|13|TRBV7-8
ASSLGHGYPFGYT
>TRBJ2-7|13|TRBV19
ASSIYGGPSYEQY
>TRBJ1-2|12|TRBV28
ASSPIGQGKGYT
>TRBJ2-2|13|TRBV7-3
ASSTTGGSTGELF
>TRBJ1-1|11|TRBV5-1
ASSSRTNTEAF
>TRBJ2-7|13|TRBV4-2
ASSSTRASTYEQY
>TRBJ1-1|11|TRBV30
AWFRGMNTEAF
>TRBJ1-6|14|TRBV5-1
ASSRQGLRENSPLH
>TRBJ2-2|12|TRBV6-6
ASSLQGATGELF
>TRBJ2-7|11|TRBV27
ASRRDIWYEQY
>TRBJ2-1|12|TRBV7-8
ASSLGTSGGKQF
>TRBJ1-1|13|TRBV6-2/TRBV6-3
ASSYYPSRNTEAF
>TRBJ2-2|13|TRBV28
ASSLGRDGTGELF
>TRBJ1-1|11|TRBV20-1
SASLGMNTEAF
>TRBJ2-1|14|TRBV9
ASSVQQGRYAGEQF
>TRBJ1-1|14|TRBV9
ASSVGQGVSMTEAF
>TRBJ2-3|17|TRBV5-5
ASSLTAPGYLRGTDTQY
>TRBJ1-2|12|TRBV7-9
ASSLNPQAGGYT
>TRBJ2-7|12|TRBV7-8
ASSLGDRGYEQY
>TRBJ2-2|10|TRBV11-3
ASSPNTGELF
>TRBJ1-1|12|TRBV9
ASSAPRTGSEAF
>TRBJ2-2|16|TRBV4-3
ASSQRERGGRGTGELF
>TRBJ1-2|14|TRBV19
ASSPQDRDINYGYT